This T cell receptor beta chain emerged from a study of control samples from healthy donors and cancer patients. CDR3 length: 14 amino acids. V gave up 4 bases and J gave up 6 bases; unmatched junction bases: 9. The germline V gene has CDR1 SGHDN and CDR2 FVKESK. Assay used: immunoSEQ multiplex PCR; TCRdb lists only in-frame clones, some missing. Of around 95,000 clones in the sample, over 80% were seen once. This sequence joins TRBV14 and TRBJ2-7; TRBD1 matches at 7 bases. The clonotype comes from a man between 25 and 39 years old in good health. What was sequenced was blood. In DNA, the CDR3 is TGTGCCAGCAGCCTCGCCGGGACAGCAACCGAGCAGTACTTC. It encodes CASSLAGTATEQYF. Based on the CDR3 plus reference TRBV14 and TRBJ2-7, the full variable domain is EAGVTQFPSHSVIEKGQTVTLRCDPISGHDNLYWYRRVMGKEIKFLLHFVKESKQDESGMPNNRFLAERTGGTYSTLKVQPAELEDSGVYFCASSLAGTATEQYFGPGTRLTVT.